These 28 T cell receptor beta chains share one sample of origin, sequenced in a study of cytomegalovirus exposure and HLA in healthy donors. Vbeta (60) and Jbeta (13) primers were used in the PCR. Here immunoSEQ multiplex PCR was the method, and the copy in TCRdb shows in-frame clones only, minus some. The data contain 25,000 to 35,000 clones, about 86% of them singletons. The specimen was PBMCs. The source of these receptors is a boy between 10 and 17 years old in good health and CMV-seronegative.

The CDR3 here is CASSLRGLGYEQYF. The CDR3 coding sequence is TGTGCCAGCAGTTTACGGGGTTTAGGCTACGAGCAGTACTTC. This chain links TRBV28 with TRBJ2-7; maybe TRBD2 (5 bases). Looked up from germline, CDR1 is MDHEN and CDR2 is SYDVKM. Trimming removed 2 bases from V and 3 bases from J, with 11 bases in between. The CDR3 is 14 amino acids.

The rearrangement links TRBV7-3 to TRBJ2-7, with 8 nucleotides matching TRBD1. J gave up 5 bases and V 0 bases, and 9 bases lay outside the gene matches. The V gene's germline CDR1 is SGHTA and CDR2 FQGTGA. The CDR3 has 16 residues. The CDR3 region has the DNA TGTGCCAGCAGCTTAACGGAGGGGACAGGCCTGCACGAGCAGTACTTC. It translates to CASSLTEGTGLHEQYF.

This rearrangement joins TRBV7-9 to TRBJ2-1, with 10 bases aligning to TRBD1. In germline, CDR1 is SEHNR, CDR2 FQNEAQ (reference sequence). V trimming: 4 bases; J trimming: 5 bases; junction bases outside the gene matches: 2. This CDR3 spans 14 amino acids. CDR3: CASSWDRGHNEQFF. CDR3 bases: TGTGCCAGCAGCTGGGACAGGGGACACAATGAGCAGTTCTTC. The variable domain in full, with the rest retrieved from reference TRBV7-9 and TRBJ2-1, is DTGVSQNPRHKITKRGQNVTFRCDPISEHNRLYWYRQTLGQGPEFLTYFQNEAQLEKSRLLSDRFSAERPKGSFSTLEIQRTEQGDSAMYLCASSWDRGHNEQFFGPGTRLTVL.

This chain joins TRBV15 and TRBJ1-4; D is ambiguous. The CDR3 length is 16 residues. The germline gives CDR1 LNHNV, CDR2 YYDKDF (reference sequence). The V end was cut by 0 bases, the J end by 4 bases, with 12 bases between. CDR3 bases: TGTGCCACCAGCAGAGATTATTCCGGTCTTAATGAAAAACTGTTTTTT. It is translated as CATSRDYSGLNEKLFF.

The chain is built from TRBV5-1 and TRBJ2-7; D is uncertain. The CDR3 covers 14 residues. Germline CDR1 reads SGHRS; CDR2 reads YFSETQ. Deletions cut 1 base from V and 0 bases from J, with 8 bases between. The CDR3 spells CASSLLADSYEQYF. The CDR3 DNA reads TGCGCCAGCAGCTTGCTGGCAGACTCCTACGAGCAGTACTTC. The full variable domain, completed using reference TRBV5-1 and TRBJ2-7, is KAGVTQTPRYLIKTRGQQVTLSCSPISGHRSVSWYQQTPGQGLQFLFEYFSETQRNKGNFPGRFSGRQFSNSRSEMNVSTLELGDSALYLCASSLLADSYEQYFGPGTRLTVT.

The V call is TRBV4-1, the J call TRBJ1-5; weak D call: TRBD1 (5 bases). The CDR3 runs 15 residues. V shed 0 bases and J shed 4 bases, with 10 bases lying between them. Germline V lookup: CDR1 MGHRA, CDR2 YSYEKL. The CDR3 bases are TGCGCCAGCAGCCAAGATCGTTCAGGGAATCAGCCCCAGCATTTT. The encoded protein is CASSQDRSGNQPQHF.

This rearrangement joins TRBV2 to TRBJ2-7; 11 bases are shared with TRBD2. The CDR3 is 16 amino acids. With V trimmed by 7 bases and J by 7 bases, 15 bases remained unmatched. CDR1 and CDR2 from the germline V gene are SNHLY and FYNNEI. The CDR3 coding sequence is TGTGCCAGCACCGGGACGTTAGCGGGGGGGCCGCGAGAGCAGTACTTC. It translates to CASTGTLAGGPREQYF.

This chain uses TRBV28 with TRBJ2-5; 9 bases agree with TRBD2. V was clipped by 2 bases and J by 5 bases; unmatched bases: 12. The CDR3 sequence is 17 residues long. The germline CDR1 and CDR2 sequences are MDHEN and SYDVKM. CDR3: CASSLGAASGVQETQYF. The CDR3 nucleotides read TGTGCCAGCAGTTTAGGTGCGGCTAGCGGGGTCCAGGAGACCCAGTACTTC.

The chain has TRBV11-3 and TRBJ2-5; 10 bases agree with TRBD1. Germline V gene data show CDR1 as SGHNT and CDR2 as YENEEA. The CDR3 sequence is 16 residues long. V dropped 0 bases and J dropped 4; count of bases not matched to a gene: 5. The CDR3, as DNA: TGTGCCAGCAGCTTAGATGCCCGGACAGGGGGAGAGACCCAGTACTTC. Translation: CASSLDARTGGETQYF.

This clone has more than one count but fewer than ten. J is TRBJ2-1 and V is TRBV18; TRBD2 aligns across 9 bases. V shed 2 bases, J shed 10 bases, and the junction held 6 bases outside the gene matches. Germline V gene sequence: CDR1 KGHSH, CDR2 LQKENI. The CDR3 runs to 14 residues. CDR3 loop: CASSPAGGLWEQFF. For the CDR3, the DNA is TGTGCCAGCTCACCAGCGGGGGGGCTTTGGGAGCAGTTCTTC.

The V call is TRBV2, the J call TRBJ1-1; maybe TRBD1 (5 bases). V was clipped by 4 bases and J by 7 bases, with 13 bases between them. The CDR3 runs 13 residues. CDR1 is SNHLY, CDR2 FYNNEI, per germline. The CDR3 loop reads CASSGRQLIEAFF. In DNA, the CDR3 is TGTGCCAGCAGTGGAAGACAGCTTATTGAAGCTTTCTTT. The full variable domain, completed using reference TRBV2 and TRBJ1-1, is EPEVTQTPSHQVTQMGQEVILRCVPISNHLYFYWYRQILGQKVEFLVSFYNNEISEKSEIFDDQFSVERPDGSNFTLKIRSTKLEDSAMYFCASSGRQLIEAFFGQGTRLTVV.

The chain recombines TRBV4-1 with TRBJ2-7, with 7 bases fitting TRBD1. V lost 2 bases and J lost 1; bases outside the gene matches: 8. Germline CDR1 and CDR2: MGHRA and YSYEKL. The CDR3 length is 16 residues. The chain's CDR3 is CASSQTGTVGSYEQYF. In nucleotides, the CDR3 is TGCGCCAGCAGCCAAACCGGGACAGTTGGTTCCTACGAGCAGTACTTC.

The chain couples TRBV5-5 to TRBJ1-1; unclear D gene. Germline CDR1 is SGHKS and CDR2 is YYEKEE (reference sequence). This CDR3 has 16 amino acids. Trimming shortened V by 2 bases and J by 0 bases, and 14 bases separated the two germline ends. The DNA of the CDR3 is TGTGCCAGCAGCTTATTTTTCCAGGTCTTGAACACTGAAGCTTTCTTT. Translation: CASSLFFQVLNTEAFF. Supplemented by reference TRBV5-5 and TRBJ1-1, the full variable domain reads DAGVTQSPTHLIKTRGQQVTLRCSPISGHKSVSWYQQVLGQGPQFIFQYYEKEERGRGNFPDRFSARQFPNYSSELNVNALLLGDSALYLCASSLFFQVLNTEAFFGQGTRLTVV.

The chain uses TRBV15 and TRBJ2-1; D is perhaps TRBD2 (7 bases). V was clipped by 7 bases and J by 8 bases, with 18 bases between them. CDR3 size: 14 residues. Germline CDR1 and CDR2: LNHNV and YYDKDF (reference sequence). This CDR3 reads CATTAGARFDEQFF. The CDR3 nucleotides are TGTGCCACCACCGCGGGGGCGCGGTTTGATGAGCAGTTCTTC. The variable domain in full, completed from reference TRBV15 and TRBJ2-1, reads DAMVIQNPRYQVTQFGKPVTLSCSQTLNHNVMYWYQQKSSQAPKLLFHYYDKDFNNEADTPDNFQSRRPNTSFCFLDIRSPGLGDTAMYLCATTAGARFDEQFFGPGTRLTVL.

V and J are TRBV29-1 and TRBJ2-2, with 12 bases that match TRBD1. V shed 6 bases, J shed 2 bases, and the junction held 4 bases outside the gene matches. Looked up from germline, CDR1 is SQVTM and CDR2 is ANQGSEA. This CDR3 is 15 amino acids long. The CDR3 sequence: CSVRGTGGNTGELFF. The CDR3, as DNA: TGCAGCGTCCGAGGGACAGGGGGCAACACCGGGGAGCTGTTTTTT.

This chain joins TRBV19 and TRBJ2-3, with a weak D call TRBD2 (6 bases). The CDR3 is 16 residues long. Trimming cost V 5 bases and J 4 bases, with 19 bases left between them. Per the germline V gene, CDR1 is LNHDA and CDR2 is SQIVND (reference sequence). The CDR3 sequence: CASSGGLAATPDTQYF. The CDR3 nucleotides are TGTGCCAGTAGTGGGGGACTGGCAGCGACCCCAGATACGCAGTATTTT.

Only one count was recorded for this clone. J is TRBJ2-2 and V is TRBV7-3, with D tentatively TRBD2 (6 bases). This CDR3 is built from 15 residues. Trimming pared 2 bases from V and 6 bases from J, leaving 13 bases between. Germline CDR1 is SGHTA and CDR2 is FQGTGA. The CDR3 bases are TGTGCCAGCAGCTTAGTACGGGGAGGCGCCGGGGAGCTGTTTTTT. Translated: CASSLVRGGAGELFF.

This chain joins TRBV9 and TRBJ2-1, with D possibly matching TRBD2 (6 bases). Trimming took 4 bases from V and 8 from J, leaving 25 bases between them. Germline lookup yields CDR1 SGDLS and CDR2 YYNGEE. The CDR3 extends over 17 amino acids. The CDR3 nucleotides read TGTGCCAGCAGCCAATGGGGGGAAGGACTATCATTGCATGAGCAGTTCTTC. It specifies CASSQWGEGLSLHEQFF. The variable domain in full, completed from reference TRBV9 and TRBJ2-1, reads DSGVTQTPKHLITATGQRVTLRCSPRSGDLSVYWYQQSLDQGLQFLIQYYNGEERAKGNILERFSAQQFPDLHSELNLSSLELGDSALYFCASSQWGEGLSLHEQFFGPGTRLTVL.

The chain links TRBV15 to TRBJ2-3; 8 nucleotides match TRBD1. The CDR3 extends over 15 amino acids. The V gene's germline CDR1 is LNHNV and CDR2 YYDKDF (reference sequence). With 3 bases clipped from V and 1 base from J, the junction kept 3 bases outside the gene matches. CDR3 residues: CATSSPGQGTDTQYF. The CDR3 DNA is TGTGCCACCAGCAGTCCGGGACAGGGCACAGATACGCAGTATTTT.

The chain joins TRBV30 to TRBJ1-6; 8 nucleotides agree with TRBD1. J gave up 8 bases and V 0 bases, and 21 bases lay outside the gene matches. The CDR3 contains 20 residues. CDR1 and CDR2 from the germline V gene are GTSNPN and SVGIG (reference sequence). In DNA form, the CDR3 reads TGTGCCTGGAGTGTCCGACACCCTGGACAGGGCCTATCCCCAGATTCACCCCTCCACTTT. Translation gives CAWSVRHPGQGLSPDSPLHF.

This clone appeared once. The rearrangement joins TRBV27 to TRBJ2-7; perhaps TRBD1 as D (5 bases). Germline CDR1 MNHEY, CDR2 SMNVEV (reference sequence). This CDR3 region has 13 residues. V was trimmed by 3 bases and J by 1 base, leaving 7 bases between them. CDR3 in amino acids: CASSFRGSYEQYF. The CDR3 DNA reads TGTGCCAGCAGTTTTAGGGGTTCCTACGAGCAGTACTTC.

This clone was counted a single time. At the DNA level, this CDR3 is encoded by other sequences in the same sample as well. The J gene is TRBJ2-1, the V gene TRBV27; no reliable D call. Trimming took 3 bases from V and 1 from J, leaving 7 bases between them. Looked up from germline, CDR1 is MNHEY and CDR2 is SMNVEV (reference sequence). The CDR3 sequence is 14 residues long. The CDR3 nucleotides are TGTGCCAGCAGTTTCGCCGGGTCCTACAATGAGCAGTTCTTC. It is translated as CASSFAGSYNEQFF.

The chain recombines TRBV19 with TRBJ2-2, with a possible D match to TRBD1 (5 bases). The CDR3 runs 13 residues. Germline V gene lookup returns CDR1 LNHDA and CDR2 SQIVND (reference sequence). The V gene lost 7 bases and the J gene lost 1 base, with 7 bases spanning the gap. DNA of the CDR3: TGTGCCAGTAACAGGATGAACACCGGGGAGCTGTTTTTT. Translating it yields CASNRMNTGELFF.

CDR3 amino acids: CASSRDSDSNQPQHF. The CDR3 DNA is TGTGCCAGCTCTCGGGACAGTGACTCCAATCAGCCCCAGCATTTT. The rearrangement joins TRBV18 to TRBJ1-5, with 7 bases fitting TRBD1. The junction had 8 bases not matched to a gene; V was cut back by 6 bases and J by 3 bases. The CDR3 is 15 amino acids. The germline gives CDR1 KGHSH, CDR2 LQKENI.

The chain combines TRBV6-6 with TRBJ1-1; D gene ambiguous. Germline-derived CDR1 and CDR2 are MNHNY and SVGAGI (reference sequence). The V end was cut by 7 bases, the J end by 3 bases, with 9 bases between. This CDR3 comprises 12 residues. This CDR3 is CASNHPDTEAFF. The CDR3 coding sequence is TGTGCCAGCAACCATCCAGACACTGAAGCTTTCTTT.

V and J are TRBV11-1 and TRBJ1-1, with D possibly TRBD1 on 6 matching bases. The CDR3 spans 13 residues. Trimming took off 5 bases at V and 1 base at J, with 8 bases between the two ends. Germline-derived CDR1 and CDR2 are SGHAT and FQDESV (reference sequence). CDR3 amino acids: CASSPRGNTEAFF. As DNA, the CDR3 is TGTGCCAGCAGCCCCAGGGGGAACACTGAAGCTTTCTTT.

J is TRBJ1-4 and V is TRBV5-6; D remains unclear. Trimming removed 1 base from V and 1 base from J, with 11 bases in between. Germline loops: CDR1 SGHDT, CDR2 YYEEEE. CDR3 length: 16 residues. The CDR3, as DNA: TGTGCCAGCAGCTTGTTTCAAGCAGGAACTAATGAAAAACTGTTTTTT. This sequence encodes CASSLFQAGTNEKLFF.

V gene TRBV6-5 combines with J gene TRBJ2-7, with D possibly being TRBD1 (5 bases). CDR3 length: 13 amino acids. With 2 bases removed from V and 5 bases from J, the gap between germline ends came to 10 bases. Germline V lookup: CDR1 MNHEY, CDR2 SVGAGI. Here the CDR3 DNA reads TGTGCCAGCAGTTACAGGGGTACCGACGAGCAGTACTTC. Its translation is CASSYRGTDEQYF.